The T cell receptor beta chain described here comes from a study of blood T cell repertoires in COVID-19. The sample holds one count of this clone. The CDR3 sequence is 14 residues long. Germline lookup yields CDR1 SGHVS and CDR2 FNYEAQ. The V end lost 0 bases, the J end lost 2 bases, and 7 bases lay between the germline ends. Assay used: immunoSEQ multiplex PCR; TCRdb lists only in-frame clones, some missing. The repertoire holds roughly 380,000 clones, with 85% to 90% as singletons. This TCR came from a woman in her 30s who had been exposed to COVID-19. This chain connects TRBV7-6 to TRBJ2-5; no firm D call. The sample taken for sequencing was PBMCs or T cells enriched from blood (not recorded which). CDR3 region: CASSLAPRQETQYF. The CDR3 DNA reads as TGTGCCAGCAGCTTAGCTCCACGGCAAGAGACCCAGTACTTC.